The T cell receptor (beta chain) described here comes from a study of cytomegalovirus exposure and HLA in healthy donors. About this clone: Mismatch with germline at one junction end may stem from a read error.

This CDR3 has 14 residues. Germline CDR1 reads SEHNR; CDR2 reads FQNEAQ (reference sequence). With 60 Vbeta and 13 Jbeta primers, the PCR was carried out. Here immunoSEQ multiplex PCR was the method, and the copy in TCRdb shows in-frame clones only, minus some. This table has 100,000 to 150,000 clones, just over 65% appearing once. Sequencing was done on a sample of PBMCs. This chain joins TRBV7-9 and TRBJ2-7; 9 bases agree with TRBD1. The source is a man aged 18 to 29 in good health and CMV-seronegative. The CDR3 is CSSSFSPGQGIQYF. CDR3 nucleotide sequence: TGTTCCAGCAGCTTTTCGCCGGGACAGGGTATCCAGTACTTC. Variable domain in full (rest from reference TRBV7-9 and TRBJ2-7): DTGVSQNPRHKITKRGQNVTFRCDPISEHNRLYWYRQTLGQGPEFLTYFQNEAQLEKSRLLSDRFSAERPKGSFSTLEIQRTEQGDSAMYLCSSSFSPGQGIQYFGPGTRLTVT.